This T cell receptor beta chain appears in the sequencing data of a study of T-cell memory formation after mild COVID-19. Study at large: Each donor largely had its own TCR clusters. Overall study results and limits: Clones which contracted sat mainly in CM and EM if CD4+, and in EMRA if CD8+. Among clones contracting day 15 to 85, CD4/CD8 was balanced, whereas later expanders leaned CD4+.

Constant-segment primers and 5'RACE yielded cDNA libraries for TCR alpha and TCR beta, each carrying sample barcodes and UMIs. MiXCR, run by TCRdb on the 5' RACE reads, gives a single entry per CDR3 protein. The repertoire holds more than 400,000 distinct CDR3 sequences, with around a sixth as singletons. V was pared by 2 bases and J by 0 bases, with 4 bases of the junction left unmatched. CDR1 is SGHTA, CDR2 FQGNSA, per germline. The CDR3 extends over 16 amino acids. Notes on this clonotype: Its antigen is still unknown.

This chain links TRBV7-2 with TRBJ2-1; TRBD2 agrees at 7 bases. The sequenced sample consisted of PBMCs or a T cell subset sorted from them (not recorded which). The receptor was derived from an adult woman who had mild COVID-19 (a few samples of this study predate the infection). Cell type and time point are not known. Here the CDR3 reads CASSLKWGGSYNEQFF. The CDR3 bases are TGTGCCAGCAGCTTAAAGTGGGGGGGCTCCTACAATGAGCAGTTCTTC.